This T cell receptor beta chain was captured in a study of response to subunit inactivated influenza vaccine. CDR1 and CDR2 from the germline V gene are SGHRS and YFSETQ. The CDR3 length is 15 residues. The ends lost 4 bases at V and 4 bases at J; junction bases unmatched: 10. This clonotype was detected ten times or more. What it binds is not known. One entry per CDR3 protein, called by TCRdb with MiXCR from the RT-PCR reads. The sample records fewer than 550,000 distinct CDR3 sequences, less than 30% being singletons. The study, taken as a whole, reports: Each seasonal influenza vaccination, the authors suggested, recruits few new T cells.

The rearrangement uses TRBV5-1 and TRBJ2-7, with TRBD2 identical over 8 bases. Sequencing used CD4+ T cells sorted from PBMCs, obtained roughly 5 days after vaccination. The receptor was isolated from a man between 50 and 59 years old who received an inactivated influenza vaccine. DNA of the CDR3: TGCGCCAGCAGCACCCACGGAGCGGGAGTATACGAGCAGTACTTC. Translating gives CASSTHGAGVYEQYF.